This T cell receptor (beta chain) was sequenced during a study of blood T cell repertoires in COVID-19. Overall study context: The United States, Italy and Spain provided the acute and convalescent COVID-19 samples. The cDNA or gDNA used as material had been derived from T cells, B-cell-depleted T cells, or PBMCs.

Enrollment of patients from Seattle took place during active infection, with longitudinal follow-up. CDR1 and CDR2 (germline): SGHTA, FQGNSA. The CDR3 has 15 amino acids. The germline V and J ends were trimmed by 3 bases and 5 bases, with 14 bases remaining between them. Per the original methods: Scientists estimated how many nucleated cells there were by amplifying reference gene primers. Here immunoSEQ multiplex PCR was the method, and the copy in TCRdb shows in-frame clones only, minus some. V and J calls and clone size are those listed in that table; D and trimming were worked out from the DNA. The sample lists roughly 410,000 clones, approximately 90% occurring once.

The chain carries TRBV7-2 and TRBJ1-5; tentative D call: TRBD1 (5 bases). Sequencing was carried out using peripheral blood. This TCR was sampled from a middle-aged woman with COVID-19, enrolled during active disease. The DNA of the CDR3 is TGTGCCAGCAGCTTGGAATCGGGGGGTGATCAGCCCCAGCATTTT. Protein: CASSLESGGDQPQHF.